This T cell receptor beta chain came from a study of T cells in Graves' hyperthyroidism and ophthalmopathy (dated by TCRdb to between 2018 and 2021). For the wider study: Peripheral blood samples were taken at the time of initial diagnosis, prior to any treatment. TCR V-J signatures able to tell the groups apart were searched for in a discovery cohort of 95 or so patients, of whom around 42 had Graves' ophthalmopathy and more than 55 had stable Graves' hyperthyroidism. Whether ophthalmopathy could be predicted prospectively was tested in an independent validation cohort made up of under 20 hyperthyroidism patients plus 17 patients who later progressed to ophthalmopathy. The roughly 100 discovery patients were randomly divided into training and test sets at a 7:3 ratio. Thyroid tissue and blood T-cell repertoires from more than five Graves' hyperthyroidism patients were also compared in the study. Following sampling, methimazole starting at 30 mg daily was given to hyperthyroidism patients, and high-dose intravenous methylprednisolone was given to ophthalmopathy patients. TCR Vbeta CDR3 sequencing of 140 or so peripheral blood samples (fewer than 45 ophthalmopathy, 75 hyperthyroidism and roughly 17 progressor patients) is reported in the paper. The study at large found these results: In validation, the model predicted progression to ophthalmopathy a median of roughly 6.2 months before onset, with approximately 71% sensitivity and 72.22% specificity. Sample size was not statistically predetermined, and blinding of investigators to group allocation was not performed. Most expanded thyroid clonotypes (frequency above 0.001) were also detected in blood, suggesting blood repertoires may reflect thyroid immune responses. Ophthalmopathy was separated from stable hyperthyroidism by a 13 V-J signature model, with approximately 85% sensitivity and about 84% specificity obtained in cross-validation and 80%/75% obtained in testing.

About this clonotype itself: What antigen it recognizes has not been identified. Base qualities were left out, and no much larger clone turns up one base away.

In the ophthalmopathy patients, disease was moderately to severely active, with a Clinical Activity Score of 3 or more, a NOSPECS grade of 4 or more, and a duration of less than 3 months. Exclusion was applied to patients with uncontrolled infections, other autoimmune diseases, pregnancy or lactation. Diagnoses were established on the basis of clinical symptoms, serum thyroxine and TRAb, thyroid ultrasound, and orbital computed tomography. Ficoll-Paque density gradient centrifugation was used to isolate PBMCs from about 10 ml of fresh peripheral blood. Total RNA was extracted with Trizol reagent, and quality was checked on an Agilent 2100 Bioanalyzer. Amplification of TCR beta CDR3 regions was carried out from RNA transcripts. A first-round RT-PCR of the TCR CDR3 used the HTBI primer set with the Qiagen OneStep RT-PCR kit. Libraries were constructed in a second round of multiplex PCR, after which size selection and purification were carried out. Libraries were sequenced paired-end with 100 bp reads on an Illumina HiSeq2000. On the study's bioinformatics: SOAPnuke was used to process the raw data, removing reads that contained adapters or uncalled bases, had a mean Phred below 15, or lacked an exact match to the constant primer or identifier. COPE v1.2.5 was used to merge high-quality paired reads, and clonotypes were defined as unique nucleotide sequences. MiTCR v1.1 was used to align clonotypes to the IMGT TRBV, TRBD and TRBJ reference segments. Analysis was restricted to V-J combinations with a frequency above 0.0001, which covered roughly 99% of repertoires. The TCS score was defined as the ratio of F50 (clonal expansion) to E x V (chaos), calculated using BLOSUM62-based TCRdist between CDR3 peptides within each V-J. Welch's t-statistics and random forest reduced fewer than 550 V-J features to about 13, which were used in a naive Bayes classifier (R e1071). Clones were called with MiXCR by TCRdb after fastp trimmed the public reads at Q25, and only in-frame beta chains were retained. Each entry merges the rows of one CDR3 protein and shows their most common DNA and genes. The V and J calls reflect TCRdb's pipeline rather than the authors' work. The sample contains around 300,000 distinct CDR3 sequences, around a fifth of them found a single time. The biggest ten clones account for about 40% of the sample.

Looking up the germline V gene yields CDR1 SGDLS and CDR2 YYNGEE. V and J are truncated by 4 bases and 2 bases respectively, leaving an intervening sequence of 11 bases. The cysteine opens and the phenylalanine closes a CDR3 of 14 amino acids. The only DNA kept is the CDR3, 42 bases in frame from the first base. This receptor chain uses TRBV9 and TRBJ2-3, with no D gene named confidently. The receptor's source is a man aged 50 to 59 with Graves' ophthalmopathy. The sequenced sample was blood. The bases are TGTGCCAGCAGCCCTAACTGGGCCACAGATACGCAGTATTTT. This sequence encodes CASSPNWATDTQYF.